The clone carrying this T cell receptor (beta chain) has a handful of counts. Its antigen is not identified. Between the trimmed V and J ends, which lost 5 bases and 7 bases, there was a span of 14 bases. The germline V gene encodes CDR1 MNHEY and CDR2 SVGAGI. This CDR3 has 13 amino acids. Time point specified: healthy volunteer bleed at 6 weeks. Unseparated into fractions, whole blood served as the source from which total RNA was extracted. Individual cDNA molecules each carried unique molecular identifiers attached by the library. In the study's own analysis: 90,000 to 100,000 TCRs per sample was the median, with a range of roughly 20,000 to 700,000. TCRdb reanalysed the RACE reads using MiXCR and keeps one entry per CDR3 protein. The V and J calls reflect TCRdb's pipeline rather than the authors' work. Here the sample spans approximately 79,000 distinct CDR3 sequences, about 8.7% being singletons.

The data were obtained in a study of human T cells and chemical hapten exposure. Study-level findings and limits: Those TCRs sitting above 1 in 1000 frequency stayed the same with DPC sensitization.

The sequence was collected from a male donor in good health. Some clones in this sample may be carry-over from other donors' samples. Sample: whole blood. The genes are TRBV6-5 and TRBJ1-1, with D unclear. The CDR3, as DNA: TGTGCCAGCAGTCCGAGGGTACACAGTGAAGCTTTCTTT. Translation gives CASSPRVHSEAFF.